This TCR beta chain was profiled in a study of T cells in women clearing cervical HPV infection. Measured with immunoSEQ multiplex PCR; TCRdb has only the in-frame clones, and not every one. In all, the sample yields tens of thousands of clones. Input material: blood buffy coat. This TCR came from a woman between 18 and 70 years old with a cervical HPV16 infection that either progressed to CIN3+ or cleared (not recorded which).

The covered CDR3 bases are TGCGCCAGCAGCTTGGTTCAGACTGACAATGAG. It yields the protein CASSLVQTDNE. The complete CDR3 protein is CASSLVQTDNEQFF. The genes are TRBV5-1 and TRBJ2-1; D not resolved. The sequenced fragment ends 3 residues before the CDR3 boundary, so the rest is inferred from the germline J gene. The V gene lost 0 bases and the J gene lost 5 bases, with 9 bases spanning the gap. The CDR3 is made up of 14 amino acids. Germline loops: CDR1 SGHRS, CDR2 YFSETQ.